This T cell receptor beta chain comes out of a study of blood T cells in healthy people across ages. Looking at the study overall: T cells yielded about one barcoded beta molecule per two cells through template switching.

A second PCR, run for about 6 to 11 cycles, used a sample-barcoded 5' primer plus a J-beta primer mix. Every sample produced at least 2.5 million CDR3-containing paired-end reads. TCRdb reprocessed the 5' RACE reads with MiXCR, giving one entry per CDR3 protein. Of hundreds of thousands of distinct CDR3 sequences listed, around 43% are singletons. Losses at the gene ends were 1 base for V and 7 bases for J; bases not matched to a gene: 7. Looked up from germline, CDR1 is SGHDN and CDR2 is FVKESK. CDR3 size: 15 residues. This clonotype has a single count. This sequence originates from a man older than 75 in good health. The rearrangement links TRBV14 to TRBJ2-5; 9 nucleotides agree with TRBD1. The specimen sequenced was blood. The CDR3: CASSQGTGAKGTQYF. DNA of the CDR3: TGTGCCAGCAGCCAAGGGACAGGGGCCAAGGGGACCCAGTACTTC.